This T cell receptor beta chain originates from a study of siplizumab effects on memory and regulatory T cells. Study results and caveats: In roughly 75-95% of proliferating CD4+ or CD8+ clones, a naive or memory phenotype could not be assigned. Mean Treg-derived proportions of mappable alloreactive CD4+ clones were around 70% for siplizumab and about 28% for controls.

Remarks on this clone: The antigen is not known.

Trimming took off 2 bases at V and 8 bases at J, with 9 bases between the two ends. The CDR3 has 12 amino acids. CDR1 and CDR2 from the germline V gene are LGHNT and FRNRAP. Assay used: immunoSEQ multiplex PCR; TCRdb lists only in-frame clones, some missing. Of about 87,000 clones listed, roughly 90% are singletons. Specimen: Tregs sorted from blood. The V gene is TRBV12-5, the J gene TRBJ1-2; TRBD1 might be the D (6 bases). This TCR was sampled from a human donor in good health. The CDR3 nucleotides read TGTGCTAGTGGTTTGCTGGGGGCCGGCTACACCTTC. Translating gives CASGLLGAGYTF.